The clone carrying this TCR beta chain turned up a few times. Its antigen is unidentified. The CDR3 sequence is 14 residues long. Trimming shortened V by 6 bases and J by 0 bases, and 8 bases separated the two germline ends. The data are from a study of blood T cells in healthy people across ages. Findings of the study overall: It was not known whether donors were CMV positive (a possible confounder of expanded clonotype changes).

At least 6 million PBMCs were isolated per sample. Using a J-beta primer mix together with a sample-barcoded 5' primer, a second PCR was run for about 6 to 11 cycles. TCRdb passed the 5' RACE reads through MiXCR, listing each CDR3 protein once. This table has about 1.1 million distinct CDR3 sequences, 35% to 40% appearing once. The sequenced material came from blood. The sequence derives from a man between 18 and 35 years old in good health. The chain has TRBV12-3 or TRBV12-4 and TRBJ2-2; unclear D gene. Here the CDR3 DNA reads TGTGCCAGCAGGTCAGGCCCGAACACCGGGGAGCTGTTTTTT. As protein: CASRSGPNTGELFF.